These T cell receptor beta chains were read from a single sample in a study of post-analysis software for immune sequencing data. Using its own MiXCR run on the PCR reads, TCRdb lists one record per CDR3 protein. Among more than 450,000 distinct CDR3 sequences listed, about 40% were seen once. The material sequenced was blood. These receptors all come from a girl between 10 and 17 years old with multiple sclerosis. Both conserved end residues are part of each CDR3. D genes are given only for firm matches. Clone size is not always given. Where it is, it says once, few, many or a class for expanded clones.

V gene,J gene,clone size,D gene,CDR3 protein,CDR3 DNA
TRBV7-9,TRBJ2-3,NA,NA,CASSLAGTGSDTQYF,TGTGCCAGCAGCTTAGCGGGGACGGGATCCGATACGCAGTATTTT
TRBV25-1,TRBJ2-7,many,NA,CASSDRDEQYF,TGTGCCAGCAGTGACAGGGACGAGCAGTACTTC
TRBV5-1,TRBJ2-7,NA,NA,CASSLKRYYEQYF,TGCGCCAGCAGCTTGAAGCGATACTACGAGCAGTACTTC
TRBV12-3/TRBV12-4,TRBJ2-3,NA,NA,CASTTDTQYF,TGTGCCAGCACTACAGATACGCAGTATTTT
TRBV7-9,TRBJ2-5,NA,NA,CASSSTVAAKETQYF,NA
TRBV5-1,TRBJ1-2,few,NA,CASSLEAENYGYTF,TGCGCCAGCAGCTTGGAGGCGGAAAACTATGGCTACACCTTC
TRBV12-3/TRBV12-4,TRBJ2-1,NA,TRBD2,CASRAPAGRSYNEQFF,TGTGCCAGCAGAGCCCCAGCGGGGAGATCCTACAATGAGCAGTTCTTC
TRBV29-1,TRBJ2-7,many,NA,CSVAGGNSYEQYF,TGCAGCGTTGCTGGGGGCAATTCCTACGAGCAGTACTTC
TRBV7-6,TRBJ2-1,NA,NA,CASSLAGPGSSYNEQFF,TGTGCCAGCAGCTTAGCCGGTCCGGGGAGCTCCTACAATGAGCAGTTCTTC
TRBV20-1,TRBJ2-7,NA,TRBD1,CSAYRTGRTYEQYF,TGCAGTGCTTATCGGACAGGGAGGACCTACGAGCAGTACTTC